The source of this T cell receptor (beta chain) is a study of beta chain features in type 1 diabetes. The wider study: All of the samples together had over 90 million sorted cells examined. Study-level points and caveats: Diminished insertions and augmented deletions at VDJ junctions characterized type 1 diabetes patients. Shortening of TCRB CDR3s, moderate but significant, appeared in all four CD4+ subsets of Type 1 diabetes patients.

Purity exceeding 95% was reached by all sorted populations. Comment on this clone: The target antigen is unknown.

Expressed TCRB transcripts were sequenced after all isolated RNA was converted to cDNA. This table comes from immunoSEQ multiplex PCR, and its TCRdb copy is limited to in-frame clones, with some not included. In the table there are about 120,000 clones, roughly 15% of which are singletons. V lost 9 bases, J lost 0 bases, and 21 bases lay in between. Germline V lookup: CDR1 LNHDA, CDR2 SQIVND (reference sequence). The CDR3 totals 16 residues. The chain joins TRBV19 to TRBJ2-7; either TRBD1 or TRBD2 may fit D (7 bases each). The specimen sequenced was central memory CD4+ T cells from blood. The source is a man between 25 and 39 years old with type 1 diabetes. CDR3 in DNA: TGTGCCAGCTCACTCCGGTCAGGGGGGGACTCCTACGAGCAGTACTTC. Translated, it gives CASSLRSGGDSYEQYF. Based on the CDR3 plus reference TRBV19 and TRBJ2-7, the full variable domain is DGGITQSPKYLFRKEGQNVTLSCEQNLNHDAMYWYRQDPGQGLRLIYYSQIVNDFQKGDIAEGYSVSREKKESFPLTVTSAQKNPTAFYLCASSLRSGGDSYEQYFGPGTRLTVT.